This is a list of T cell receptor beta chains from one sample in a study of blood T cell repertoires in COVID-19. Repertoires were generated with immunoSEQ multiplex PCR, while TCRdb's copy carries only in-frame clones and drops some. This sample has about 270,000 clones; about 89% occur once, and the top ten carry around 1.6%. The sample comprised peripheral blood. The source is a woman in her sixties or seventies who had recovered from COVID-19. Both conserved end residues are part of each CDR3. The D gene is left open where the match is weak. Size is omitted from some rows. Given values are once, few, many or a class for expanded clones.

>.|TRBJ1-2|TRBV18|.
TGTGCCAGCTCACCACAGGATTTGCGGGGTTCGGTCTACACCTTC
CASSPQDLRGSVYTF
>TRBD1|TRBJ2-7|TRBV19|.
TGTGCCAGTAGGGGGGACAGCCCCTACGAGCAGTACTTC
CASRGDSPYEQYF
>TRBD2|TRBJ2-1|TRBV3-1/TRBV3-2|.
TGTGCCAGCAATAGCGGGGGGTCTCACAATGAGCAGTTCTTC
CASNSGGSHNEQFF
>TRBD2|TRBJ2-7|TRBV9|.
TGTGCCAGCAGCCGCGAGGGACTACCCTCCTACGAGCAGTACTTC
CASSREGLPSYEQYF
>TRBD1|TRBJ1-2|TRBV5-1|.
TGCGCCAGCAGCAGAACCGGGACAGGGGTAGACTATGGCTACACCTTC
CASSRTGTGVDYGYTF
>TRBD1|TRBJ2-2|TRBV14|.
TGTGCCAGCAGCCCGCAGGGGGCTGCCGGGGAGCTGTTTTTT
CASSPQGAAGELFF
>.|TRBJ2-5|TRBV6-6|.
TGTGCCAGCAGTTACGGCGGGGGCGGGGAGACCCAGTACTTC
CASSYGGGGETQYF
>TRBD1|TRBJ1-4|TRBV4-1|.
TGCGCCAGCAGCCCTCGGACAGGGGCAACAACTAATGAAAAACTGTTTTTT
CASSPRTGATTNEKLFF
>.|TRBJ2-1|TRBV7-2|.
TGTGCCAGCAGCCAGACCGGGAACCAGGTCAATGAGCAGTTCTTC
CASSQTGNQVNEQFF
>.|TRBJ2-1|TRBV6-4|.
TGTGCCAGCAGTGATGAGGGCGTAAGCTCCTACAATGAGCAGTTCTTC
CASSDEGVSSYNEQFF
>.|TRBJ2-7|TRBV12-3/TRBV12-4|.
TGTGCCAGCAGCCCCAGCTCCTACGAGCAGTACTTC
CASSPSSYEQYF
>.|TRBJ1-2|TRBV21-1|.
TGTGCCAGCAGCAAAGCTAGAGAGGTCTTCTATGGCTACACCTTC
CASSKAREVFYGYTF
>.|TRBJ1-5|TRBV28|.
TGTGCCAGCAGTACCCGACAGGTCTATAGCAATCAGCCCCAGCATTTT
CASSTRQVYSNQPQHF
>.|TRBJ2-2|TRBV15|.
TGTGCCACCAGCAGAGTAAAGGGGGGGGGAGTTGCCGGGGAGCTGTTTTTT
CATSRVKGGGVAGELFF
>TRBD1|TRBJ1-2|TRBV29-1|.
TGCAGCGGCACTCCGAGGGACAGCAATTATGGCTACACCTTC
CSGTPRDSNYGYTF
>TRBD1|TRBJ2-7|TRBV10-3|.
TGTGCCATCAGTGCCCAGGGGGCAAACTCCTACGAGCAGTACTTC
CAISAQGANSYEQYF
>.|TRBJ1-5|TRBV7-2|once
TGTGCCAGCAGCTTAGCAGGAGCGCGGGGACCCCAGCATTTT
CASSLAGARGPQHF
>TRBD1|TRBJ2-7|TRBV19|once
TGTGCCAGTAGTATCGGGACAGACCTTGCCTACGAGCAGTACTTC
CASSIGTDLAYEQYF
>TRBD2|TRBJ2-7|TRBV3-1/TRBV3-2|.
TGTGCCAGCAGCACACCTCTAGCGGGGGCGGACGAGCAGTACTTC
CASSTPLAGADEQYF
>TRBD1|TRBJ2-7|TRBV4-2|.
TGTGCCAGCAGCCAGCGCCGGGACAGGGCCGAGCAGTACTTC
CASSQRRDRAEQYF
>TRBD1|TRBJ2-2|TRBV4-2|once
TGTGCCAGCAGCCATCAGTTTGGACAGGGGGGCGGGGAGCTGTTTTTT
CASSHQFGQGGGELFF
>.|TRBJ1-5|TRBV28|few
TGTGCCAGCAGGTCGCTAGTGGACACGGGTCAGCCCCAGCATTTT
CASRSLVDTGQPQHF
>TRBD1|TRBJ2-5|TRBV5-4|.
TGTGCCAGCAGCTTGGCAGGGGGCTCGGAGACCCAGTACTTC
CASSLAGGSETQYF
>.|TRBJ2-1|TRBV18|.
TGTGCCAGCTCCCTGGACAGCAATGAGCAGTTCTTC
CASSLDSNEQFF
>TRBD1|TRBJ1-6|TRBV14|.
TGTGCCAGCAGCCAAGTGGGGGACAGCTCCTATAATTCACCCCTCCACTTT
CASSQVGDSSYNSPLHF
>TRBD1|TRBJ1-6|TRBV5-6|.
TGTGCCAGCAGCTTCAGGACAGGTTCCTACAAGACACCCCTCCACTTT
CASSFRTGSYKTPLHF